This TCR beta chain was recorded in a study of blood T cell repertoires in COVID-19. Background on the study: COVID-19 samples from acute and convalescent phases originated in the United States, Italy and Spain.

Germline lookup yields CDR1 SGHRS and CDR2 YFSETQ. The CDR3 loop spans 17 amino acids. Unmatched junction bases numbered 15, after V lost 6 bases and J lost 6 bases. Per the original data handling: How many nucleated cells were present was estimated from reference gene primer amplification. Using immunoSEQ multiplex PCR, the repertoire was profiled, and TCRdb retains in-frame clones only, with some absent. Clone size and V and J calls were adopted from that table, with D and trimming inferred from the DNA. The sample has tens of thousands of clones, about 76% seen once; the top ten hold roughly 22%. The sample comprised peripheral blood. The J gene is TRBJ2-2, the V gene TRBV5-1; TRBD2 matches 9 bases. The TCR originated in a human donor in a cohort sampled during active COVID-19. Here the CDR3 DNA reads TGCGCCAGCACCCAGGTCGGTAGCGGGAGTCTCTCCGGGGAGCTGTTTTTT. The encoded protein is CASTQVGSGSLSGELFF.